This TCR beta chain is from a study of identical twins. The germline gives CDR1 MNHEY, CDR2 SMNVEV (reference sequence). V was clipped by 2 bases and J by 9 bases; unmatched bases: 7. The CDR3 has 16 amino acids. Points from the study as a whole: Monozygotic twins shared more out-of-frame TCR alpha than recombination models predicted. Sequences that were out-of-frame, alpha and twin-shared displayed an excess of low generation probability. The more abundant beta clonotypes in cord blood had fewer insertions, and memory repertoires did not show this.

Via MiXCR, TCRdb re-called the 5' RACE reads, giving one row per CDR3 protein. The sample has 450,000 or so distinct CDR3 sequences; 15% to 20% are singletons. As regards this clonotype: Its cognate antigen is unknown.

This TCR was sampled from a man aged 50-60 years in good health. The sample consisted of naive T cells sorted from blood. V gene TRBV27 combines with J gene TRBJ2-1, with 13 nucleotides matching TRBD2. The CDR3 reads CASSLLAGTSGIEQFF. In DNA form, the CDR3 reads TGTGCCAGCAGTTTACTTGCGGGGACTAGCGGGATTGAGCAGTTCTTC.